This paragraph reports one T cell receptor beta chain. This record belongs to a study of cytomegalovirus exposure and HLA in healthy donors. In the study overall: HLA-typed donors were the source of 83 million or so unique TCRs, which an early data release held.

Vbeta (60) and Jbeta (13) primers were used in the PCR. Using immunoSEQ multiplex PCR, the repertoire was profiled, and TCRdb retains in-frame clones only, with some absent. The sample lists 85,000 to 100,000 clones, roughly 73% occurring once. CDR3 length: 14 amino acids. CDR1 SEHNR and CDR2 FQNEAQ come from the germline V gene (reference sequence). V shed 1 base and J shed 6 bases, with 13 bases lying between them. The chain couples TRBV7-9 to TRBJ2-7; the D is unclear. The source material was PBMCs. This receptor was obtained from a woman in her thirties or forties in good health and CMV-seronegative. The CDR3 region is CASSLDGRSVEQYF. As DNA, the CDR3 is TGTGCCAGCAGCTTAGATGGCAGGTCGGTCGAGCAGTACTTC.